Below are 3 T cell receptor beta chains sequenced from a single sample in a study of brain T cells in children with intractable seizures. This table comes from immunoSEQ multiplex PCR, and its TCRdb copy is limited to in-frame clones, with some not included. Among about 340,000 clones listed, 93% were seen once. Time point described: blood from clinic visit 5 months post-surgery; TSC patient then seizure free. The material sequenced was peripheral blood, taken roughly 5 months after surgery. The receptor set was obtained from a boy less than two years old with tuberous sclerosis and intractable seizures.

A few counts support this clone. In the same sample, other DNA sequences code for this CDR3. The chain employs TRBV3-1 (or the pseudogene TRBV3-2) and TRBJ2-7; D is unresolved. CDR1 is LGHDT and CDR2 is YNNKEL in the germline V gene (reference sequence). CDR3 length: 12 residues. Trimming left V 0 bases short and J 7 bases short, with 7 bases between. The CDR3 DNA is TGTGCCAGCAGCCAAGATCGAGGTGAGCAGTACTTC. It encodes CASSQDRGEQYF.

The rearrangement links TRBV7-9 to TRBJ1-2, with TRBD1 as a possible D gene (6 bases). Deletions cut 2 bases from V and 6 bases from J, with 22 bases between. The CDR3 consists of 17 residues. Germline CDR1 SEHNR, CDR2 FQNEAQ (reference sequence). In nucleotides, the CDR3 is TGTGCCAGCAGCTTAATAACAGGGCTTAACCTGGGGGATGGCTACACCTTC. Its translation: CASSLITGLNLGDGYTF.

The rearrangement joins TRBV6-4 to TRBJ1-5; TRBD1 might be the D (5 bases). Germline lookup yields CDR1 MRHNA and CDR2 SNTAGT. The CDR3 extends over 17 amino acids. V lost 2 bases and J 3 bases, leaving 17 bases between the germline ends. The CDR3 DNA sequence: TGTGCCAGCAGTGACCCCACAGGACTTTCTTTCAATCAGCCCCAGCATTTT. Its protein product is CASSDPTGLSFNQPQHF.